These T cell receptor beta chains were read from a single sample in a study of vaccination and CD4 T cells after COVID-19. The antigens for these receptors are not known. TCRdb passed the PCR reads through MiXCR, listing each CDR3 protein once. The table records over a thousand distinct CDR3 sequences, approximately 20% of them present only once. The sequencing sample was made of CD4+ T cells from blood, cultured in vitro. These receptors all stem from a human donor in good health. Each CDR3 is given with its conserved first and last residue. A D gene is named only where the DNA matches it firmly. Rows give clone size only sometimes, using once, few, many, or a class for an expanded clone.

j_gene | abundance | d_gene | v_gene | CDR3aa | CDR3nt
TRBJ2-7 | - | - | TRBV11-2 | CASSPNQGYEQYF | TGTGCCAGCAGCCCAAATCAGGGCTACGAGCAGTACTTC
TRBJ2-4 | - | TRBD1 | TRBV20-1 | CSASDRAPQNIQYF | TGCAGTGCTTCGGACAGGGCACCCCAAAACATTCAGTACTTC
TRBJ2-7 | - | TRBD1 | TRBV5-1 | CASSLGLTGQKAYEQYF | TGCGCCAGCAGCTTGGGTCTCACGGGACAGAAGGCCTACGAGCAGTACTTC
TRBJ1-4 | - | - | TRBV28 | CASSLSGLEKLFF | TGTGCCAGCAGTTTATCGGGGTTAGAAAAACTGTTTTTT
TRBJ1-2 | - | - | TRBV28 | CASSPGGVGYTF | TGTGCCAGCAGTCCCGGAGGGGTAGGCTACACCTTC
TRBJ1-5 | medium-sized | - | TRBV20-1 | CSAVRDTGYQPQHF | TGCAGTGCTGTAAGAGATACAGGGTACCAGCCCCAGCATTTT
TRBJ2-7 | few | TRBD1 | TRBV28 | CASRREGASYEQYF | TGTGCCAGCAGGAGAGAGGGGGCTAGTTACGAGCAGTACTTC
TRBJ2-5 | - | - | TRBV7-7 | CASSLNGGETQYF | TGTGCCAGCAGCTTGAACGGGGGAGAGACCCAGTACTTC
TRBJ1-1 | few | - | TRBV20-1 | CSASVDREAFF | TGCAGTGCCTCGGTGGACAGAGAAGCTTTCTTT
TRBJ2-7 | few | - | TRBV23-1 | CASSQRVGMTASYEQYF | TGCGCCAGCAGTCAACGGGTTGGGATGACAGCATCCTACGAGCAGTACTTC
TRBJ2-2 | few | - | TRBV15 | CATSRDRAGELFF | TGTGCCACCAGCAGAGATCGTGCCGGGGAGCTGTTTTTT
TRBJ2-5 | few | - | TRBV28 | CASSIKQGPQETQYF | TGTGCCAGCAGTATCAAACAGGGCCCGCAAGAGACCCAGTACTTC
TRBJ2-3 | hyperexpanded | TRBD2 | TRBV7-2 | CASSPGGGVTQYF | TGTGCCAGCAGCCCGGGGGGGGGAGTAACGCAGTATTTT
TRBJ2-3 | large | - | TRBV25-1 | CASGLGAGTDTQYF | TGTGCCAGCGGTCTGGGGGCGGGCACAGATACGCAGTATTTT
TRBJ1-4 | large | - | TRBV6-1 | CASGTYNEKLFF | TGTGCCAGCGGCACTTATAATGAAAAACTGTTTTTT
TRBJ2-1 | - | TRBD2 | TRBV2 | CASRVGLAGDEQFF | TGTGCCAGCAGGGTCGGACTAGCGGGAGATGAGCAGTTCTTC
TRBJ1-6 | medium-sized | - | TRBV20-1 | CSASGRVYNSPLHF | TGCAGTGCTAGTGGGCGAGTATATAATTCACCCCTCCACTTT
TRBJ2-1 | - | TRBD2 | TRBV24-1 | CATSDRARLATANEQFF | TGTGCCACCAGTGATCGGGCACGACTAGCCACCGCAAATGAGCAGTTCTTC
TRBJ2-5 | few | - | TRBV20-1 | CSARDLRGKETQYF | TGCAGTGCTAGAGATCTGCGCGGAAAAGAGACCCAGTACTTC
TRBJ1-1 | - | - | TRBV18 | CASSPGAFGALGSEAFF | TGTGCCAGCTCACCAGGGGCTTTCGGGGCGCTGGGGTCTGAAGCTTTCTTT
TRBJ1-1 | - | - | TRBV29-1 | CSVEAQTNTEAFF | TGCAGCGTTGAAGCCCAGACGAACACTGAAGCTTTCTTT
TRBJ1-1 | - | - | TRBV5-1 | CASSPSGGGSAEAFF | TGCGCCAGCAGCCCGTCGGGAGGAGGGTCCGCTGAAGCTTTCTTT
TRBJ2-3 | medium-sized | - | TRBV20-1 | CSAHQSGQGDTQYF | TGCAGTGCCCACCAAAGCGGGCAGGGAGATACGCAGTATTTT
TRBJ1-5 | medium-sized | - | TRBV20-1 | CSAKVIGNQPQHF | TGCAGTGCTAAGGTAATAGGCAATCAGCCCCAGCATTTT
TRBJ1-1 | medium-sized | - | TRBV7-6 | CASSLARGREAFF | TGTGCCAGCAGCTTAGCGAGGGGGAGAGAAGCTTTCTTT
TRBJ1-2 | - | - | TRBV6-4 | CASSDSGANYGYTF | TGTGCCAGCAGTGACTCTGGAGCTAACTATGGCTACACCTTC
TRBJ2-7 | - | - | TRBV12-2 | CASRRSGTRTYEQYF | TGTGCAAGTCGGCGATCCGGGACTAGAACCTACGAGCAGTACTTC
TRBJ1-2 | - | TRBD1 | TRBV20-1 | CSAGDSGQGAGGYTF | TGCAGTGCTGGGGATTCGGGACAGGGGGCAGGTGGCTACACCTTC
TRBJ1-1 | medium-sized | TRBD1 | TRBV27 | CASSLKAPGQGEAFF | TGTGCCAGCAGTCTAAAGGCTCCGGGACAGGGAGAAGCTTTCTTT
TRBJ2-7 | large | - | TRBV6-5 | CASSYSAGTVREQYF | TGTGCCAGCAGTTACTCCGCCGGGACCGTCCGAGAGCAGTACTTC
TRBJ1-6 | - | - | TRBV7-2 | CASSSTTGPSPLHF | TGTGCCAGCAGCTCCACCACGGGGCCCTCACCCCTCCACTTT
TRBJ1-5 | medium-sized | - | TRBV6-1 | CASRVRRDGQPQHF | TGTGCCAGCAGAGTCCGCAGGGATGGCCAGCCCCAGCATTTT
TRBJ2-2 | few | TRBD1 | TRBV20-1 | CSARGQGLGELFF | TGCAGTGCTAGAGGACAGGGTTTGGGGGAGCTGTTTTTT
TRBJ2-7 | - | - | TRBV10-3 | CAISESDRGGSRNF | TGTGCCATCAGTGAGTCTGACAGGGGAGGGTCTAGGAACTTC
TRBJ2-4 | few | - | TRBV19 | CASSPGAKNIQYF | TGTGCCAGTAGTCCGGGGGCCAAAAACATTCAGTACTTC
TRBJ2-7 | few | - | TRBV7-9 | CASSVNRKSSYEQYF | TGTGCCAGCAGCGTAAACAGGAAATCCTCCTACGAGCAGTACTTC
TRBJ1-2 | - | - | TRBV6-2/TRBV6-3 | CASSYGRGRAWDGYTF | TGTGCCAGCAGTTATGGCCGCGGGCGAGCGTGGGATGGCTACACCTTC
TRBJ2-7 | - | - | TRBV4-3 | CASSQQSGYEQYF | TGCGCCAGCAGCCAACAGTCCGGGTACGAGCAGTACTTC
TRBJ1-5 | few | - | TRBV18 | CASSPGPNQPQHF | TGTGCCAGCTCACCGGGACCCAATCAGCCCCAGCATTTT
TRBJ1-3 | few | - | TRBV7-3 | CASSTDSSGNTIYF | TGTGCCAGCAGCACGGACAGCTCTGGAAACACCATATATTTT
TRBJ1-3 | few | - | TRBV19 | CASSMPLGTIYF | TGTGCCAGTAGTATGCCCTTGGGAACCATATATTTT
TRBJ2-1 | few | TRBD2 | TRBV15 | CATSRARLAGGPRSYNEQFF | TGTGCCACCAGCAGAGCCCGACTAGCGGGGGGGCCCCGCTCCTACAATGAGCAGTTCTTC
TRBJ1-4 | few | - | TRBV11-3 | CASSLRGWSLPDEKLFF | TGTGCCAGCAGCTTAAGGGGGTGGAGCCTTCCTGACGAAAAACTGTTTTTT
TRBJ2-3 | few | - | TRBV7-3 | CASSPRGGGGGLRTDTQYF | TGTGCCAGCAGCCCCAGGGGTGGAGGCGGCGGACTTCGCACAGATACGCAGTATTTT
TRBJ2-2 | few | TRBD2 | TRBV6-1 | CASNMRGGRSGELFF | TGTGCCAGCAACATGCGGGGGGGCCGTTCCGGGGAGCTGTTTTTT
TRBJ2-7 | few | - | TRBV10-3 | CAISESQASYEQYF | TGTGCCATCAGTGAGTCACAGGCCTCCTACGAGCAGTACTTC
TRBJ1-5 | once | - | TRBV16 | CASSLEGLVINQPQHF | TGTGCCAGCAGCCTAGAAGGGTTGGTAATCAATCAGCCCCAGCATTTT
TRBJ2-1 | - | - | TRBV28 | CASRMYSPPDEQFF | TGTGCCAGCAGAATGTATTCCCCCCCAGATGAGCAGTTCTTC
TRBJ2-1 | - | - | TRBV12-3/TRBV12-4 | CASTTGTPIGGEQFF | TGTGCCAGCACCACCGGGACACCCATTGGGGGTGAGCAGTTCTTC
TRBJ2-3 | - | - | TRBV28 | CASSRPPPRNTDTQYF | TGTGCCAGCAGTCGACCTCCTCCGCGAAACACAGATACGCAGTATTTT
TRBJ1-2 | medium-sized | TRBD1 | TRBV20-1 | CSARAPTGAFAYGYTF | TGCAGTGCTAGAGCTCCGACAGGGGCCTTTGCCTATGGCTACACCTTC
TRBJ1-2 | - | - | TRBV29-1 | CSARVGPHGYTF | TGCAGCGCCCGGGTCGGCCCGCATGGCTACACCTTC
TRBJ2-7 | medium-sized | - | TRBV15 | CATSRDRGLYEQYF | TGTGCCACCAGCAGAGATCGGGGGCTTTACGAGCAGTACTTC
TRBJ1-1 | - | - | TRBV5-4 | CASSLGDWGFDTEAFF | TGTGCCAGCAGCTTGGGGGATTGGGGGTTTGACACTGAAGCTTTCTTT
TRBJ1-5 | few | - | TRBV6-2/TRBV6-3 | CASSVPELHNQPQHF | TGTGCCAGCAGTGTCCCTGAGCTGCACAATCAGCCCCAGCATTTT
TRBJ1-5 | - | - | TRBV6-1 | CASSLTSGNQPQHF | TGTGCCAGCAGCCTCACATCTGGCAATCAGCCCCAGCATTTT
TRBJ2-3 | - | - | TRBV2 | CASMVGLGTQYF | TGTGCCAGCATGGTTGGGTTGGGTACGCAGTATTTT
TRBJ2-1 | - | - | TRBV20-1 | CSARDLSSQAYNEQFF | TGCAGTGCTAGAGATCTGTCTAGCCAAGCCTACAATGAGCAGTTCTTC
TRBJ2-7 | - | - | TRBV7-2 | CASSLGRAQEQYF | TGTGCCAGCAGCTTAGGGAGGGCCCAAGAGCAGTACTTC